The following is a TCR beta chain sequence with its context. What it binds is unknown. This sample stems from a study of PD-1 blockade in classical Hodgkin lymphoma. With no exception, relapse followed autologous stem cell transplantation in all patients, and brentuximab vedotin exposure varied. The germline CDR1 and CDR2 sequences are MGHRA and YSYEKL. Trimming cost V 4 bases and J 0 bases; bases outside gene matches: 1. The CDR3 has 15 residues. The repertoire was sequenced with immunoSEQ multiplex PCR; TCRdb's copy has only in-frame clones and lacks some. The sample shows some 100,000 clones, roughly 92% of them seen only once. Findings of the study overall: Complete responders' baseline diversity resembled that of newly diagnosed patients.

The material was peripheral blood mononuclear cells (PBMCs), obtained at baseline. The V gene is TRBV4-1, the J gene TRBJ2-7; TRBD2 matches at 12 bases. The TCR was taken from a human donor with classical Hodgkin lymphoma. The CDR3 reads CASSLTSGSSYEQYF. CDR3 sequence (DNA): TGCGCCAGCAGCCTGACTAGCGGGAGCTCCTACGAGCAGTACTTC.